Here is one T cell receptor (beta chain) with its context. Antigen unknown. This sample was included in a study of vaccination and CD4 T cells after COVID-19. Cultured CD4+ T-cell DNA underwent Oncomine TCR Beta short-read sequencing. TCRdb reanalysed the PCR reads using MiXCR and keeps one entry per CDR3 protein. Of some 9,600 distinct CDR3 sequences in the sample, roughly 59% were seen once. This CDR3 has 13 amino acids. Deletions cut 0 bases from V and 2 bases from J, with 6 bases between. Germline lookup yields CDR1 DFQATT and CDR2 SNEGSKA (reference sequence). This sample's treatment: roughly ten-day PBMC culture with coronavirus spike peptide pools or control peptides (ViraFEST assay). Each well held 2 million to 2.5 million PBMCs in IL-2 (around 10 IU/ml) medium with approximately 9.1 ug/ml peptide pools.

The sample consisted of CD4+ T cells from blood, cultured in vitro. This chain links TRBV20-1 with TRBJ2-3, with unresolved D. The source is a human donor who had recovered from COVID-19. The CDR3 loop is CSAREHYTDTQYF. CDR3 nucleotide sequence: TGCAGTGCTAGAGAACATTACACAGATACGCAGTATTTT.